A single sample is the source of the 12 T cell receptor beta chains below, sequenced in a study of blood T cell repertoires in COVID-19. Sequencing was performed with immunoSEQ multiplex PCR; in TCRdb, only in-frame clones are kept and a portion is missing. The table shows more than 80,000 clones, with around 85% occurring only once. Sequenced: peripheral blood. The source of these receptors is a woman of 80 years or more with COVID-19, enrolled during active disease.

The chain joins TRBV12-5 to TRBJ2-3, with D possibly matching TRBD2 (6 bases). CDR3 length equals 14 residues. Trimming shortened V by 7 bases and J by 3 bases, and 14 bases separated the two germline ends. CDR1 LGHNT and CDR2 FRNRAP come from the germline V gene. The CDR3 nucleotides read TGTGCTAGTGATTGGCGGGACTTAACAGATACGCAGTATTTT. This sequence encodes CASDWRDLTDTQYF.

This rearrangement joins TRBV7-3 to TRBJ2-1; D is undetermined. Germline-derived CDR1 and CDR2 are SGHTA and FQGTGA. Trimming cost V 2 bases and J 9 bases, with 8 bases left between them. CDR3 length equals 12 residues. The CDR3 loop is CASSLPVGEQFF. CDR3 nucleotide sequence: TGTGCCAGCAGCTTACCCGTCGGTGAGCAGTTCTTC.

The chain combines TRBV7-3 with TRBJ2-5; no clear D gene. V dropped 4 bases and J dropped 5 bases, with 8 bases sitting between them. The germline CDR1 and CDR2 sequences are SGHTA and FQGTGA. The CDR3 totals 12 residues. In DNA form, the CDR3 reads TGTGCCAGCAGCTCAAATCGGGAGACCCAGTACTTC. Translation gives CASSSNRETQYF.

The V gene is TRBV5-5, the J gene TRBJ1-1; 9 bases fit TRBD1. The germline V gene encodes CDR1 SGHKS and CDR2 YYEKEE (reference sequence). V lost 4 bases and J lost 7; bases outside the gene matches: 8. The CDR3 is 14 amino acids. CDR3 sequence: CASSRPGQGFEAFF. CDR3 nucleotides: TGTGCCAGCAGCAGACCGGGACAGGGATTTGAAGCTTTCTTT.

This rearrangement joins TRBV30 to TRBJ1-5, with D tentatively TRBD1 (6 bases). Germline V gene data show CDR1 as GTSNPN and CDR2 as SVGIG (reference sequence). The CDR3 covers 13 residues. Trimming stripped 2 bases from V and 6 bases from J, with 11 bases between. CDR3 sequence reads: CAWSRAGVQPQHF. CDR3 sequence (DNA): TGTGCCTGGAGTAGGGCAGGGGTTCAGCCCCAGCATTTT.

V usage is TRBV29-1 and J usage is TRBJ2-1; 14 bases match TRBD2. The CDR3 consists of 16 residues. The ends lost 7 bases at V and 2 bases at J; junction bases unmatched: 7. Germline CDR1 reads SQVTM; CDR2 reads ANQGSEA. The CDR3 reads CSASGLAGVTYNEQFF. In DNA form, the CDR3 reads TGCAGCGCCTCGGGACTAGCGGGAGTTACCTACAATGAGCAGTTCTTC.

This chain links TRBV7-3 with TRBJ1-1, with 8 bases that match TRBD1. The germline gives CDR1 SGHTA, CDR2 FQGTGA. With 5 bases clipped from V and 0 bases from J, the junction kept 17 bases outside the gene matches. The CDR3 loop spans 19 amino acids. The CDR3 DNA reads as TGTGCCAGCAGCCCAGGGGGCGGATTTTCCTCCCCTATGAACACTGAAGCTTTCTTT. Protein product: CASSPGGGFSSPMNTEAFF.

Points on this clone: A read error may produce the germline difference seen at one junction end. The J gene is TRBJ1-2, the V gene TRBV3-1 (or the pseudogene TRBV3-2), with a tentative D call TRBD1 (6 bases). CDR3 length: 11 amino acids. Germline V lookup: CDR1 LGHDT, CDR2 YNNKEL (reference sequence). The CDR3 loop reads CASRGAADCAF. The CDR3 coding sequence is TGTGCCAGCAGGGGGGCCGCAGACTGCGCCTTC.

The rearrangement uses TRBV15 and TRBJ2-5; 7 nucleotides match TRBD2. Germline loops: CDR1 LNHNV, CDR2 YYDKDF (reference sequence). CDR3 length equals 15 residues. The junction had 10 bases not matched to a gene; V was cut back by 4 bases and J by 5 bases. CDR3 DNA: TGTGCCACCAGCACGGTGGGTCGGGGAGGGGAGACCCAGTACTTC. Protein sequence: CATSTVGRGGETQYF.

V gene TRBV10-2 combines with J gene TRBJ2-2; possible D gene TRBD2, 5 bases. The V and J ends lost 3 bases and 3 bases respectively, with 8 bases between them. Germline CDR1 reads WSHSY; CDR2 reads SAAADI. This CDR3 comprises 14 residues. CDR3 bases: TGCGCCAGCAGTGATAGAGGGCACACCGGGGAGCTGTTTTTT. Translating gives CASSDRGHTGELFF.

This chain connects TRBV6-5 to TRBJ2-7; TRBD2 aligns across 8 bases. This CDR3 has 11 amino acids. Trimming cost V 7 bases and J 11 bases; bases outside gene matches: 7. CDR1 is MNHEY, CDR2 SVGAGI, per germline. CDR3 protein: CASTGGGLEYF. CDR3 bases: TGTGCCAGCACGGGGGGGGGATTAGAGTACTTC.

This clone came up a few times. The CDR3 is CASSLSFVGGETQYF. In DNA form, the CDR3 reads TGTGCCAGCAGTTTGAGCTTTGTGGGGGGGGAGACCCAGTACTTC. The chain carries TRBV6-5 and TRBJ2-5; TRBD2 agrees at 7 bases. This CDR3 region has 15 residues. The V segment lost 4 bases and the J segment 5 bases; nucleotides outside the gene matches: 10. CDR1 and CDR2 (germline): MNHEY, SVGAGI.